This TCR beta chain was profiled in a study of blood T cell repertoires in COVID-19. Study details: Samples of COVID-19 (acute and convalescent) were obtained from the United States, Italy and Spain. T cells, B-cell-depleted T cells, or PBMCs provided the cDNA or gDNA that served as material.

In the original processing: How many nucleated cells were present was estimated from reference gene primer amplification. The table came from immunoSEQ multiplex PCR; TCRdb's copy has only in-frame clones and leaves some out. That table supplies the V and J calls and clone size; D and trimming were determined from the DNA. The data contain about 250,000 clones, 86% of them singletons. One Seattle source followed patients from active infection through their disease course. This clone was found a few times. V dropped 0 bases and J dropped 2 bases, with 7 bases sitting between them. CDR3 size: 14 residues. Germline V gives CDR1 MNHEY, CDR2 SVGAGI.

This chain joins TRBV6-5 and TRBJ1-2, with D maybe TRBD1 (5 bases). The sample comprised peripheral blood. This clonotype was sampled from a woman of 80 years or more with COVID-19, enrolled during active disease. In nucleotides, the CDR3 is TGTGCCAGCAGTTACTCTCCAGGGAACTATGGCTACACCTTC. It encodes CASSYSPGNYGYTF.